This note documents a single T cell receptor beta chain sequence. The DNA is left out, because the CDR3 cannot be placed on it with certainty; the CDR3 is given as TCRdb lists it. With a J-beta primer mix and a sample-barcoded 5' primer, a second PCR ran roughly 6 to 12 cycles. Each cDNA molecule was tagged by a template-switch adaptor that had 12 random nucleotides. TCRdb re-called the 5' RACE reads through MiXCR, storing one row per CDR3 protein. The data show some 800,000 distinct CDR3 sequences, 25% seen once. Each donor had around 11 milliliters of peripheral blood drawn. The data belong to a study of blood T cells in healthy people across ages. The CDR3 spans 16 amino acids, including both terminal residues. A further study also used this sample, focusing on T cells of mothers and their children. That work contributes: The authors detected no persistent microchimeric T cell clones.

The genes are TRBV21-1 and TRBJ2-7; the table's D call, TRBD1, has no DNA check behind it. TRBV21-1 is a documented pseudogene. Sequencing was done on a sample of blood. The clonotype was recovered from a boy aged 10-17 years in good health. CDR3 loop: CASNKGVGTGAYEQYF.